A single T cell receptor (beta chain) is shown here with its context. The CDR3 is 12 amino acids. Germline CDR1 is LGHDT and CDR2 is YNNKEL (reference sequence). V lost 2 bases to trimming and J lost 4 bases, with 5 bases between them. This specimen belongs to a study of blood T cell repertoires in COVID-19. As originally analysed: It was from reference gene primer amplification that nucleated cell counts were estimated. Measured with immunoSEQ multiplex PCR; TCRdb has only the in-frame clones, and not every one. V, J and clone size derive from that table, while D and trimming were established from the DNA sequence. The sample has approximately 230,000 clones; approximately 79% are singletons.

Sequenced input: peripheral blood. This clonotype was obtained from a woman between 35 and 50 years old with active or convalescent COVID-19. The chain links TRBV3-1 (or the pseudogene TRBV3-2) to TRBJ1-2; no clear D. The CDR3 region has the DNA TGTGCCAGCAGCCAATCCCGCTATGGCTACACCTTC. It yields the protein CASSQSRYGYTF.